Listed below are T cell receptor beta chains from one sample, sequenced in a study of T cell responses to AZD1222 COVID-19 vaccine. Some clones are missing from TCRdb's copy, which holds only in-frame ones; the method was immunoSEQ multiplex PCR. The top ten hold around 1% of the sample, which has 100,000 to 150,000 clones, roughly 91% seen once. This specimen was peripheral blood, taken 28 days after the second AZD1222 dose. These receptors were taken from an adult who received the AZD1222 COVID-19 vaccine. CDR3s include the opening cysteine and the closing phenylalanine or tryptophan. D genes are given only for firm matches. Clone size is not always given. Where it is, it says once, few, many or a class for expanded clones.

>TRBJ2-6|TRBD1|.|TRBV5-1
CASSLLAGGASGANVLTF
TGCGCCAGCAGCTTGCTGGCAGGGGGCGCCTCTGGGGCCAACGTCCTGACTTTC
>TRBJ1-3|.|.|TRBV28
CASSIWGISGNTIYF
TGTGCCAGCAGTATATGGGGAATCTCTGGAAACACCATATATTTT
>TRBJ2-6|.|.|TRBV7-8
CASSPSSGANVLTF
TGTGCCAGCAGCCCCTCCTCTGGGGCCAACGTCCTGACTTTC
>TRBJ1-2|.|.|TRBV6-1
CASSEWGDYGYTF
TGTGCCAGCAGTGAATGGGGGGACTATGGCTACACCTTC
>TRBJ2-1|.|.|TRBV24-1
CATSVAFFDNEQFF
TGTGCCACCAGTGTAGCCTTCTTCGACAATGAGCAGTTCTTC
>TRBJ1-3|.|.|TRBV3-1/TRBV3-2
CASSQEFSSGNTIYF
TGTGCCAGCAGCCAAGAATTCAGCTCTGGAAACACCATATATTTT
>TRBJ1-4|.|.|TRBV5-6
CASSFKATNEKLFF
TGTGCCAGCAGCTTTAAAGCAACTAATGAAAAACTGTTTTTT
>TRBJ2-1|.|.|TRBV7-3
CASSPRSSYNEQFF
TGTGCCAGCAGCCCACGCAGCTCCTACAATGAGCAGTTCTTC
>TRBJ2-7|TRBD1|.|TRBV6-1
CASSGYSFGTGWEQYF
TGTGCCAGCAGTGGATACTCTTTCGGGACAGGGTGGGAGCAGTACTTC
>TRBJ2-1|TRBD2|.|TRBV2
CASRRLAGGVNEQFF
TGTGCCAGCAGAAGACTAGCGGGAGGGGTCAATGAGCAGTTCTTC
>TRBJ2-1|.|.|TRBV6-6
CASSSSAAEEFF
TGTGCCAGCAGCTCGTCGGCGGCAGAGGAGTTCTTC
>TRBJ1-2|TRBD1|.|TRBV19
CASSSRRTGDYGYTF
TGTGCCAGTAGTTCGCGGCGGACAGGGGACTATGGCTACACCTTC
>TRBJ1-1|.|.|TRBV6-5
CASSNRVRTEAFF
TGTGCCAGCAGCAACAGGGTTCGGACTGAAGCTTTCTTT
>TRBJ2-5|TRBD1|.|TRBV6-5
CASTHHQGAQYF
TGTGCCAGCACCCATCATCAGGGGGCCCAGTACTTC
>TRBJ1-2|.|.|TRBV10-3
CAISAGQLTNYGYTF
TGTGCCATCAGTGCTGGACAGCTAACTAACTATGGCTACACCTTC
>TRBJ1-2|.|.|TRBV12-3/TRBV12-4
CASSRRTRGYTF
TGTGCCAGCAGCCGACGGACAAGGGGCTACACCTTC
>TRBJ2-3|.|.|TRBV18
CASSPLGEVITDTQYF
TGTGCCAGCTCACCACTCGGCGAAGTAATCACAGATACGCAGTATTTT
>TRBJ1-1|.|.|TRBV11-1
CASSLAAAVRNTEAFF
TGTGCCAGCAGCTTAGCTGCGGCAGTGCGGAACACTGAAGCTTTCTTT
>TRBJ2-3|.|.|TRBV5-1
CASSLTLGAGLDTQYF
TGCGCCAGCAGCTTGACCCTTGGCGCGGGGCTAGATACGCAGTATTTT
>TRBJ1-5|.|.|TRBV29-1
CSVLYGAQQPQHF
TGCAGCGTTCTCTACGGGGCCCAGCAGCCCCAGCATTTT
>TRBJ2-5|.|.|TRBV5-1
CASSLGPAQETQYF
TGCGCCAGCAGCTTGGGGCCCGCCCAAGAGACCCAGTACTTC
>TRBJ2-2|.|.|TRBV9
CASSVSGDRYTGELFF
TGTGCCAGCAGCGTTAGCGGCGACAGATACACCGGGGAGCTGTTTTTT
>TRBJ2-7|.|.|TRBV7-4
CASSLGGRIYEQYF
TGTGCCAGCAGCTTAGGGGGACGGATCTACGAGCAGTACTTC
>TRBJ1-5|.|.|TRBV15
CATSREAAYQPQHF
TGTGCCACCAGCAGAGAGGCAGCTTATCAGCCCCAGCATTTT
>TRBJ1-1|TRBD1|.|TRBV10-3
CAISYTGAKNTEAFF
TGTGCCATCAGTTACACAGGGGCTAAGAACACTGAAGCTTTCTTT
>TRBJ1-2|.|.|TRBV9
CASSGSQDWGYGYTF
TGTGCCAGCAGCGGATCACAGGACTGGGGATATGGCTACACCTTC
>TRBJ1-6|.|.|TRBV9
CASSRYDSPLHF
TGTGCCAGCAGCCGCTACGACTCACCCCTCCACTTT
>TRBJ2-1|.|.|TRBV24-1
CATMGFGEQFF
TGTGCCACCATGGGTTTTGGTGAGCAGTTCTTC
>TRBJ2-7|TRBD1|.|TRBV2
CASKIGRGYEQYF
TGTGCCAGCAAAATCGGCAGGGGGTACGAGCAGTACTTC
>TRBJ2-7|.|.|TRBV7-9
CASSPPLDSYEQYF
TGTGCCAGCAGCCCCCCGCTCGACTCCTACGAGCAGTACTTC
>TRBJ2-3|.|.|TRBV23-1
CASSQGGNTDTQYF
TGCGCCAGCAGTCAGGGCGGGAATACAGATACGCAGTATTTT
>TRBJ2-1|.|.|TRBV5-1
CASGQSSSYNEQFF
TGCGCCAGCGGGCAAAGCTCGTCCTACAATGAGCAGTTCTTC
>TRBJ2-3|TRBD1|.|TRBV19
CASRARQGSTDTQYF
TGTGCCAGTAGAGCCCGACAGGGGAGCACAGATACGCAGTATTTT
>TRBJ2-3|.|.|TRBV7-9
CASSSSTDTQYF
TGTGCCAGCAGCTCTAGCACAGATACGCAGTATTTT
>TRBJ1-5|.|.|TRBV12-5
CASGLVLRQPQHF
TGTGCTAGTGGTTTGGTACTACGCCAGCCCCAGCATTTT
>TRBJ1-4|.|once|TRBV10-3
CAISGGQGEKLFF
TGTGCCATCAGTGGAGGCCAAGGAGAAAAACTGTTTTTT
>TRBJ2-1|TRBD2|once|TRBV5-1
CASSQPSAGAYNEQFF
TGCGCCAGCAGCCAGCCCTCAGCGGGAGCCTACAATGAGCAGTTCTTC
>TRBJ2-1|.|few|TRBV9
CASSVQGDSYNEQFF
TGTGCCAGCAGCGTCCAGGGTGACTCCTACAATGAGCAGTTCTTC
>TRBJ2-5|.|.|TRBV5-1
CASSAMGAGEETQYF
TGCGCCAGCAGCGCGATGGGGGCCGGAGAAGAGACCCAGTACTTC
>TRBJ1-4|.|.|TRBV18
CASSPRRDEKLFF
TGTGCCAGCTCACCCAGGAGGGACGAAAAACTGTTTTTT
>TRBJ2-7|.|.|TRBV30
CAWSSKWVGPEWEQYF
TGTGCCTGGAGCAGTAAGTGGGTGGGGCCCGAATGGGAGCAGTACTTC
>TRBJ1-1|.|.|TRBV19
CASSMRGRGNTEAFF
TGTGCCAGTAGTATGAGGGGCAGGGGAAACACTGAAGCTTTCTTT
>TRBJ1-2|TRBD1|.|TRBV5-8
CASSTDRALIFHGGYTF
TGTGCCAGCAGCACGGACAGGGCTCTGATTTTTCACGGTGGCTACACCTTC
>TRBJ1-5|TRBD1|.|TRBV6-5
CASRAGDRVNQPQHF
TGTGCCAGCAGGGCCGGAGACAGGGTAAATCAGCCCCAGCATTTT
>TRBJ2-1|TRBD2|.|TRBV6-5
CASERLAGAYNEQFF
TGTGCCAGCGAAAGGCTAGCGGGAGCTTACAATGAGCAGTTCTTC